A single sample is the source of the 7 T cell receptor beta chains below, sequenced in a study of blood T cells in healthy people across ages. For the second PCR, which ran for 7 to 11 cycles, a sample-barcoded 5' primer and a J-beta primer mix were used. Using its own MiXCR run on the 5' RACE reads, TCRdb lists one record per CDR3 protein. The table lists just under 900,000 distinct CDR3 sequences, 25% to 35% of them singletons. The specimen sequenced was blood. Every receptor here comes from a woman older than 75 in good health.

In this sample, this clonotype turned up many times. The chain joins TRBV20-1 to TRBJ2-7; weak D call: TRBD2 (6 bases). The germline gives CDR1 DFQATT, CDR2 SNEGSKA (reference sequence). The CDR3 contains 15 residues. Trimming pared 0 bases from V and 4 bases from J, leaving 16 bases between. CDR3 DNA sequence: TGCAGTGCTAGAGATGGCGGGACTTCGATTTACGAGCAGTACTTC. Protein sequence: CSARDGGTSIYEQYF.

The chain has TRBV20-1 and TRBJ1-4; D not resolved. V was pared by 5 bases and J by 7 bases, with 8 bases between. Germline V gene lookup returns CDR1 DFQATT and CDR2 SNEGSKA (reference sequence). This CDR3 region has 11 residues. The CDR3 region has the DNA TGCAGTGCTCCCTCAGGTGAAAAACTGTTTTTT. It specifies CSAPSGEKLFF.

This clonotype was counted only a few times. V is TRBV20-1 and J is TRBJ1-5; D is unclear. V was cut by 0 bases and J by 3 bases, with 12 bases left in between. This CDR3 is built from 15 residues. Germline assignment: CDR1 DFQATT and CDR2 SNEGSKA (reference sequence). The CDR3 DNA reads TGCAGTGCTAGAGATTACGGCAGCTTCAATCAGCCCCAGCATTTT. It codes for CSARDYGSFNQPQHF.

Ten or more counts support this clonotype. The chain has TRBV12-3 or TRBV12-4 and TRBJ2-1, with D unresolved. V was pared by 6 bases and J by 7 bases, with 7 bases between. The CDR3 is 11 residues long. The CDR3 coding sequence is TGTGCCAGCAGGGCCCCAAATGAGCAGTTCTTC. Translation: CASRAPNEQFF.

CDR3 sequence (DNA): TGTGCCAGCAGCCATGCACAGGGGGCAACTAACTATGGCTACACCTTC. This encodes CASSHAQGATNYGYTF. The V gene is TRBV4-2, the J gene TRBJ1-2, with 9 bases that match TRBD1. V trimming: 3 bases; J trimming: 0 bases; junction bases outside the gene matches: 5. The germline V gene has CDR1 LGHNA and CDR2 YNFKEQ. This CDR3 spans 16 amino acids.

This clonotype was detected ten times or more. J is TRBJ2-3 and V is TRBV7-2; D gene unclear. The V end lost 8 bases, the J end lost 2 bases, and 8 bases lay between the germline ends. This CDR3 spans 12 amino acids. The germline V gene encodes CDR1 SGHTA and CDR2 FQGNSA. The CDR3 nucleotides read TGTGCCAGCGTGCGGAACACAGATACGCAGTATTTT. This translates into CASVRNTDTQYF.

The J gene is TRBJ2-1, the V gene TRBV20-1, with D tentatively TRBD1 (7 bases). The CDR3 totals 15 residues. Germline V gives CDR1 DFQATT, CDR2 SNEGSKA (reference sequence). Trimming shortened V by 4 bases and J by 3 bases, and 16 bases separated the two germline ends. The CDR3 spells CSATPGDRGYNEQFF. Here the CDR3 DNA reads TGCAGTGCTACCCCGGGGGACAGAGGCTACAATGAGCAGTTCTTC.